This T cell receptor beta chain was retrieved from a study of OX40 agonist ivuxolimab in advanced cancers. Note on this clone: Its specificity is not known.

Some clones are missing from TCRdb's copy, which holds only in-frame ones; the method was immunoSEQ multiplex PCR. Of fewer than 70,000 clones in the sample, 84% were seen once. With 6 bases clipped from V and 6 bases from J, the junction kept 13 bases outside the gene matches. The germline gives CDR1 LNHDA, CDR2 SQIVND (reference sequence). This CDR3 is 16 amino acids long. Study observations and caveats: Partial responders treated at 0.1-3.0 mg/kg exhibited clonal expansion among the lowest measured. Clonal expansion by week 6 occurred in CD4+ and CD8+ blood T cells (at 0.1 to 3.0 mg/kg).

The TCR comes from an adult with an advanced solid tumor such as melanoma, head and neck, liver or kidney cancer. The V call is TRBV19, the J call TRBJ2-2; 7 bases align to TRBD1. The specimen comprised CD4+ or CD8+ T cells sorted from blood, sampled in a trial of the OX40 agonist ivuxolimab. Written as DNA, the CDR3 is TGTGCCAGTAGGGGTGGACAGGACGGGCGTTCCGGGGAGCTGTTTTTT. Amino acids: CASRGGQDGRSGELFF.